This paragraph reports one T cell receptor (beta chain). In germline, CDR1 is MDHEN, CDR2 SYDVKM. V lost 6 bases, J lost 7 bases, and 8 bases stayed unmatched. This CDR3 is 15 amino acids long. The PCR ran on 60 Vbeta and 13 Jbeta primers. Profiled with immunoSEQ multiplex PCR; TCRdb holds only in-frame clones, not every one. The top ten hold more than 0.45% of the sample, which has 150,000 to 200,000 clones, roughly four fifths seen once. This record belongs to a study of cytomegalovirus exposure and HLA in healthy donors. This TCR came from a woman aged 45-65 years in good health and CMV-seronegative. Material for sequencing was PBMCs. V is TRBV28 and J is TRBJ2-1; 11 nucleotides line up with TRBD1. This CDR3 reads CASSDWTGGKNEQFF. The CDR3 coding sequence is TGTGCCAGCAGCGATTGGACAGGGGGCAAGAATGAGCAGTTCTTC.